Described below is a single T cell receptor beta chain sequence and its context. The antigen is undetermined. The sample is drawn from a study of OX40 agonist ivuxolimab in advanced cancers. Study overall: Under the entry rules, prior anti-PD-1, anti-PD-L1 or anti-CTLA-4 therapy was allowed, and 40% had some.

General study points: Clones of CD4+ and CD8+ blood T cells grew by week 6 at doses of 0.1 to 3.0 mg/kg. Averaged across samples, CD8+ T cells carried more expanded clones than CD4+ did.

The V and J ends lost 2 bases and 5 bases respectively, with 16 bases between them. The CDR3 contains 15 residues. The V gene's germline CDR1 is SEHNR and CDR2 FQNEAQ (reference sequence). The protocol was immunoSEQ multiplex PCR, while the TCRdb copy is restricted to in-frame clones and leaves out a portion. Altogether about 40,000 clones are present, 75% to 90% being singletons, with the ten largest covering under 5.5%. The chain is built from TRBV7-9 and TRBJ2-7, with a tentative D call TRBD1 (6 bases). This TCR was sampled from an adult with an advanced solid tumor such as melanoma, head and neck, liver or kidney cancer. The sample here was CD4+ or CD8+ T cells sorted from blood, taken in a trial of the OX40 agonist ivuxolimab. The CDR3 region is CASSLYREVSHEQYF. CDR3 nucleotides: TGTGCCAGCAGCTTATACAGGGAAGTAAGCCACGAGCAGTACTTC.